Listed below are T cell receptor beta chains from one sample, sequenced in a study of molecular identifiers for immune sequencing clone quantification. One entry per CDR3 protein, called by TCRdb with MiXCR from the PCR reads. Of over 600,000 distinct CDR3 sequences listed, 15% to 20% are singletons. The sample comprised naive CD8+ T cells from blood, with Jurkat cell RNA spiked in. The receptors shown here come from a human donor in good health. Some libraries in this study had Jurkat cell RNA spiked in. Each CDR3 is given with its conserved first and last residue. Fields, in order: CDR3 length, clone size, J gene, D gene, V gene, CDR3 DNA, CDR3 protein. The D gene is left open where the match is weak. Clone size is shown for a subset of rows, as once, few, many or a class of expanded clone.

>15|many|TRBJ2-5|.|TRBV28
TGTGCCAGCAGCGGGCCGGGTCTAACTCAAGAGACCCAGTACTTC
CASSGPGLTQETQYF
>18|many|TRBJ2-1|TRBD2|TRBV6-6
TGTGCCAGCAGCAACGTTCTAGCGGGAGGCCACTTAGACAATGAGCAGTTCTTC
CASSNVLAGGHLDNEQFF
>15|many|TRBJ2-6|TRBD1|TRBV12-5
TGTGCTAGCACCCCAGGGGGAAGAGGGGCCAACGTCCTGACTTTC
CASTPGGRGANVLTF
>15|many|TRBJ2-7|TRBD2|TRBV20-1
TGCAGTGCTAGAGTTTTGTCGGGGGGGGCCTACGAGCAGTACTTC
CSARVLSGGAYEQYF
>15|many|TRBJ2-7|.|TRBV6-5
TGTGCCAGCAGTTACTCTGGCCAGAGCTCCTACGAGCAGTACTTC
CASSYSGQSSYEQYF
>12|many|TRBJ2-7|.|TRBV20-1
TGCAGTGCTCGGGACTGGACCTACGAGCAGTACTTC
CSARDWTYEQYF
>18|many|TRBJ2-5|.|TRBV28
TGTGCCAGCAGTACACCTACCCGATCCGGGGGTAGGCAAGAGACCCAGTACTTC
CASSTPTRSGGRQETQYF
>14|many|TRBJ2-7|TRBD2|TRBV20-1
TGCAGTGCCCAATCCATGCCGGGAGGCACCGAGCAGTACTTC
CSAQSMPGGTEQYF
>17|few|TRBJ2-7|TRBD2|TRBV2
TGTGCCAGCAGCGACGCCGTGATAGCGGGAGGATCCTACGAGCAGTACTTC
CASSDAVIAGGSYEQYF
>16|.|TRBJ2-2|.|TRBV7-8
TGTGCCAGCACTTACCCCCGGGACGGAGACACCGGGGAGCTGTTTTTT
CASTYPRDGDTGELFF
>22|many|TRBJ2-1|TRBD2|TRBV29-1
TGCAGCGTTGAAGGTATGGTCCTGGCTAGCGGGAGGGGTAGAACCTCCTACAATGAGCAGTTCTTC
CSVEGMVLASGRGRTSYNEQFF
>16|few|TRBJ1-6|TRBD1|TRBV5-8
TGTGCCAGCAGCCCACCTATCGGACAGGTGAATTCACCCCTCCACTTT
CASSPPIGQVNSPLHF
>14|.|TRBJ2-1|.|TRBV29-1
TGCAGCGTTGCTCATACGGGCCCCCACAATGAGCAGTTCTTC
CSVAHTGPHNEQFF
>15|many|TRBJ1-6|.|TRBV20-1
TGCAGTGCTCTAACGGTTCTATCCTATAATTCACCCCTCCACTTT
CSALTVLSYNSPLHF
>13|many|TRBJ2-7|.|TRBV6-1
TGTGCCAGCAGTGAAGAACCGGGGAACGAGCAGTACTTC
CASSEEPGNEQYF
>16|many|TRBJ2-5|.|TRBV7-8
TGTGCCAGCAGCTTCGTAGCCGGGGGAACGGTCGAGACCCAGTACTTC
CASSFVAGGTVETQYF
>18|.|TRBJ2-5|TRBD2|TRBV7-2
TGTGCCAGCAGCTTAGCGCCTAGCGGGGGACTTGGGAGGGAGACCCAGTACTTC
CASSLAPSGGLGRETQYF
>14|many|TRBJ1-5|.|TRBV30
TGTGCCTGGAGCGGGGACGGTAGCAATCAGCCCCAGCATTTT
CAWSGDGSNQPQHF
>15|many|TRBJ2-7|.|TRBV4-1
TGCGCCAGCAGCCCTTCCGGGACACCAGACTACGAGCAGTACTTC
CASSPSGTPDYEQYF
>15|many|TRBJ2-3|.|TRBV27
TGTGCCAGCAGTTTGGATGGACGGAGCACAGATACGCAGTATTTT
CASSLDGRSTDTQYF
>12|.|TRBJ2-5|.|TRBV7-6
TGTGCCAGCAGCTTAGCGGGCGAGACCCGGTACTTC
CASSLAGETRYF
>16|many|TRBJ2-5|.|TRBV28
TGTGCCAGCAGCTCGAACCCTGACGATCCCCAAGAGACCCAGTACTTC
CASSSNPDDPQETQYF
>14|.|TRBJ2-7|.|TRBV5-6
TGTGCCAGCAGCTTGACTCCGACAGATATGGAGCAGTACTTC
CASSLTPTDMEQYF
>17|.|TRBJ2-7|TRBD1|TRBV4-1
TGCGCCAGCAGCCACTCAGCGGGACAGGGGCACTCCTACGAGCAGTACTTC
CASSHSAGQGHSYEQYF
>13|many|TRBJ2-7|.|TRBV10-3
TGTGCCATCAGTTTTTCACCCGTCGACGAGCAGTACTTC
CAISFSPVDEQYF
>15|many|TRBJ2-7|TRBD1|TRBV7-9
TGTGCCAGCAGCATATCCGGGACAGGGGACTACGAGCAGTACTTC
CASSISGTGDYEQYF
>15|many|TRBJ1-4|.|TRBV10-3
TGTGCCATCCGTTCTGGGCTCGCAACTAATGAAAAACTGTTTTTT
CAIRSGLATNEKLFF
>14|many|TRBJ1-2|.|TRBV13
TGTGCCAGCAGCCCGAGCGGACAGTACTATGGCTACACCTTC
CASSPSGQYYGYTF
>16|few|TRBJ1-4|TRBD1|TRBV11-2
TGTGCCAGCAGCTCCCACGTAGGGACAGGGGGTGAAAAACTGTTTTTT
CASSSHVGTGGEKLFF
>17|.|TRBJ2-4|.|TRBV12-3/TRBV12-4
TGTGCCAGCAGTTTTTTCCCCCCCCACGTAGCCAAAAACATTCAGTACTTC
CASSFFPPHVAKNIQYF
>13|many|TRBJ2-7|TRBD2|TRBV20-1
TGCAGTGTTGGGGTAGCGGGCTCCTACGAGCAGTACTTC
CSVGVAGSYEQYF
>16|few|TRBJ2-7|TRBD2|TRBV20-1
TGCAGTGCTAGCCATCCGCTCGCGGGAGTAGGATACGAGCAGTACTTC
CSASHPLAGVGYEQYF
>16|few|TRBJ2-3|.|TRBV6-2/TRBV6-3
TGTGCCAGCAGTTACGAAGTAGCTCTGAGAGCAGATACGCAGTATTTT
CASSYEVALRADTQYF
>15|many|TRBJ2-3|TRBD1|TRBV30
TGTGCCTGGAGTCCCCAGGGGGCCCTCACAGATACGCAGTATTTT
CAWSPQGALTDTQYF
>16|many|TRBJ2-3|TRBD2|TRBV29-1
TGCAGCGTTGTGGGACGGGAGGCGGAAGGGGCAGATACGCAGTATTTT
CSVVGREAEGADTQYF
>15|once|TRBJ2-3|TRBD2|TRBV9
TGTGCCAGCGGATTACTAGCGGGGGGCACAGATACGCAGTATTTT
CASGLLAGGTDTQYF
>15|many|TRBJ2-7|TRBD1|TRBV4-1
TGCGCCAGCAGCCCAGACAGGGGGTCATACTACGAGCAGTACTTC
CASSPDRGSYYEQYF
>15|many|TRBJ2-1|.|TRBV5-1
TGCGCCAGCAGCTTGGAGCTAGCGTGGGGCAATGAGCAGTTCTTC
CASSLELAWGNEQFF
>16|many|TRBJ2-7|.|TRBV7-9
TGTGCCAGCAGCTCACCCAAAGACGACTATACCTCGGGGCAGTACTTC
CASSSPKDDYTSGQYF
>18|many|TRBJ2-2|TRBD2|TRBV20-1
TGCAGTGCTAGAGATCAGGGACTAGCGGGATCCTACGCCGGGGAGCTGTTTTTT
CSARDQGLAGSYAGELFF
>15|many|TRBJ1-5|.|TRBV2
TGTGCCAGCAGTGAGGACAGTATCTTTGGTCAGCCCCAGCATTTT
CASSEDSIFGQPQHF
>15|.|TRBJ1-2|.|TRBV5-3
TGTGCCAGCAGCGAACCGGGACGGCTTAGATATGGCTACACCTTC
CASSEPGRLRYGYTF
>13|.|TRBJ1-4|.|TRBV10-3
TGTGCCATCAGTGAGTCCCCCAATGAAAAACTGTTTTTT
CAISESPNEKLFF
>14|many|TRBJ2-7|.|TRBV6-5
TGTGCCAGCAGTTCCCCGTCGGCCACTTTCGAGCAGTACTTC
CASSSPSATFEQYF